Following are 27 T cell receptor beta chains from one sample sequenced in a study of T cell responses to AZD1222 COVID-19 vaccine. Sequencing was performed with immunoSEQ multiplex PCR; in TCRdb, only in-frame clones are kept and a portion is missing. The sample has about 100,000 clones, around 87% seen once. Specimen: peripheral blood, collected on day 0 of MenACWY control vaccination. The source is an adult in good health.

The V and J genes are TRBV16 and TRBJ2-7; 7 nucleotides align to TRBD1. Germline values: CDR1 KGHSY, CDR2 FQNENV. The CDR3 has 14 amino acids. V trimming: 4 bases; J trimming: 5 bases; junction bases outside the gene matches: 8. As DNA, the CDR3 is TGTGCCAGCAGCCGCACGGGACAGTTCCACGAGCAGTACTTC. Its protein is CASSRTGQFHEQYF. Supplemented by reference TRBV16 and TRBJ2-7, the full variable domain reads GEEVAQTPKHLVRGEGQKAKLYCAPIKGHSYVFWYQQVLKNEFKFLISFQNENVFDETGMPKERFSAKCLPNSPCSLEIQATKLEDSAVYFCASSRTGQFHEQYFGPGTRLTVT.

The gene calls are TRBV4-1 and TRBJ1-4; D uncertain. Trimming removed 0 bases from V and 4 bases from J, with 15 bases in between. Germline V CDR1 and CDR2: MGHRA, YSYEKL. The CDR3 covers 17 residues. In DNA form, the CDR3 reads TGCGCCAGCAGCCAAGAGGGTCGCACCGGAGATAATGAAAAACTGTTTTTT. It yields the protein CASSQEGRTGDNEKLFF.

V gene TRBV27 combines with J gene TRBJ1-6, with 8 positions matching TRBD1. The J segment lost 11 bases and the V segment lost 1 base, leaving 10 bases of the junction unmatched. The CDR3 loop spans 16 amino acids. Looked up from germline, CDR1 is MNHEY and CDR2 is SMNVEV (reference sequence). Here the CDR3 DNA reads TGTGCCAGCAGTTTATTGACAGGGGATGGGAGAGCACCCCTCCACTTT. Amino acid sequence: CASSLLTGDGRAPLHF.

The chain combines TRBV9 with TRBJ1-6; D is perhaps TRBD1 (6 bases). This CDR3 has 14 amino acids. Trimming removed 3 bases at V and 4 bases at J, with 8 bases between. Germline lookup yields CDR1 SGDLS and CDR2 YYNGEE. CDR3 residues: CASSAQGYNSPLHF. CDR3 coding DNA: TGTGCCAGCAGCGCACAGGGTTATAATTCACCCCTCCACTTT.

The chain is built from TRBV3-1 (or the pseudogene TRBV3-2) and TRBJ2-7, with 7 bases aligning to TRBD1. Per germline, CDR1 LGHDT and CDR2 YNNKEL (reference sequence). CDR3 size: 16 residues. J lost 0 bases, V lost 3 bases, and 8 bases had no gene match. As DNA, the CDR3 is TGTGCCAGCAGCCACCCTACAGGGGCCGACTCCTACGAGCAGTACTTC. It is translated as CASSHPTGADSYEQYF.

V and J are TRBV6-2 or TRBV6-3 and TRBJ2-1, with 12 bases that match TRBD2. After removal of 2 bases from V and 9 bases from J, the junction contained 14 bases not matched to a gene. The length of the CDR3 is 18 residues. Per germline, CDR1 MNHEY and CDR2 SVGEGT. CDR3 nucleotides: TGTGCCAGCAGTTACCTAGCGGGAGGGACCACACTTTTTGGTGAGCAGTTCTTC. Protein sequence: CASSYLAGGTTLFGEQFF.

The CDR3, as DNA: TGTGCCATCAGTGCGGGAGTCAGGGCGAATCAGCCCCAGCATTTT. Translation: CAISAGVRANQPQHF. The rearrangement joins TRBV10-3 to TRBJ1-5; D is perhaps TRBD1 (5 bases). The CDR3 totals 15 residues. With 4 bases removed from V and 4 bases from J, the gap between germline ends came to 14 bases. The germline CDR1 and CDR2 sequences are ENHRY and SYGVKD.

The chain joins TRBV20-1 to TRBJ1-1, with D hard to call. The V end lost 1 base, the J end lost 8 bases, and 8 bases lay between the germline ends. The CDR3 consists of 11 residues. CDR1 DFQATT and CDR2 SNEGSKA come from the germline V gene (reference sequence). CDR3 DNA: TGCAGTGCTAGAGGACCGCAAGAAGCTTTCTTT. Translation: CSARGPQEAFF.

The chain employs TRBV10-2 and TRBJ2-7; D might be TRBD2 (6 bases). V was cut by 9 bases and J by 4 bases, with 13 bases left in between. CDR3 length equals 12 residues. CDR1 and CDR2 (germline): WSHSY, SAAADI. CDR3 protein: CASLSRGYEQYF. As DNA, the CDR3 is TGCGCCAGTCTTTCTCGGGGGTACGAGCAGTACTTC.

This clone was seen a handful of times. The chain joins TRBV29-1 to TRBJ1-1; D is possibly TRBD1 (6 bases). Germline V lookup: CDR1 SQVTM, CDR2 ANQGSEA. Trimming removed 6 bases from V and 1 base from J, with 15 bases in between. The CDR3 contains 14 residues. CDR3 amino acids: CSVVLDSANTEAFF. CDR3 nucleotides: TGCAGCGTAGTTCTGGACAGCGCGAACACTGAAGCTTTCTTT.

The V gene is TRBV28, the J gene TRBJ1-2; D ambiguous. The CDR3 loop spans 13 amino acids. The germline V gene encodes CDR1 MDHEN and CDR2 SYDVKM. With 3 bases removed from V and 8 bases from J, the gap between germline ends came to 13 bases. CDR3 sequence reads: CASSFQTQFGYTF. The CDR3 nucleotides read TGTGCCAGCAGTTTCCAGACTCAGTTCGGCTACACCTTC.

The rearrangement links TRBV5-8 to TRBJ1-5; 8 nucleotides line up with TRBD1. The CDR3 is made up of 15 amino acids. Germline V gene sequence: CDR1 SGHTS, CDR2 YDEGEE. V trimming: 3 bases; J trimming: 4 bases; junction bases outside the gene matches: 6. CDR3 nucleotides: TGTGCCAGCAGCTGGGGACAGGTGTCAAATCAGCCCCAGCATTTT. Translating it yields CASSWGQVSNQPQHF.

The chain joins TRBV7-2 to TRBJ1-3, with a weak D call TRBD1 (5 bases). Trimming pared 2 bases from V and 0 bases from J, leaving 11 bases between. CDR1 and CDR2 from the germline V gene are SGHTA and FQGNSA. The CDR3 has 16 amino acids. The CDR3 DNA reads TGTGCCAGCAGCTTATTGCCGGGGACCTCTGGAAACACCATATATTTT. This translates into CASSLLPGTSGNTIYF.

CDR3 protein: CASTSYLVGGFGEQFF. The CDR3 region has the DNA TGTGCCAGCACCTCCTACCTGGTCGGGGGGTTTGGTGAGCAGTTCTTC. The chain joins TRBV27 to TRBJ2-1; 7 bases align to TRBD2. The V gene's germline CDR1 is MNHEY and CDR2 SMNVEV (reference sequence). Unmatched junction bases numbered 18, after V lost 7 bases and J lost 9 bases. The CDR3 is made up of 16 amino acids.

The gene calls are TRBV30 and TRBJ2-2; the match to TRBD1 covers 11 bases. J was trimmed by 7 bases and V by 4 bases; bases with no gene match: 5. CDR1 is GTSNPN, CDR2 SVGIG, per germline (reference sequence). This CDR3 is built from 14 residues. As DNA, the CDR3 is TGTGCCTGGAACTGGGACAGGGGGATCGGGGAGCTGTTTTTT. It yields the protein CAWNWDRGIGELFF.

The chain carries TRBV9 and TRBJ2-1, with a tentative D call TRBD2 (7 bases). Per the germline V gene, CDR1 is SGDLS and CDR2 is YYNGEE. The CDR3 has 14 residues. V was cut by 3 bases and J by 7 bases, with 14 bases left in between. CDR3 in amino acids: CASSAPGGGNEQFF. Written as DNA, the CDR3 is TGTGCCAGCAGCGCCCCGGGGGGCGGGAATGAGCAGTTCTTC.

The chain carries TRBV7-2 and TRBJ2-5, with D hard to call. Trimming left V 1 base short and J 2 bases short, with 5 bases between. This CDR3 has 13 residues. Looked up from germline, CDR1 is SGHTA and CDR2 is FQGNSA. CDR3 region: CASSLGGQETQYF. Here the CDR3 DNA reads TGTGCCAGCAGCTTAGGTGGACAAGAGACCCAGTACTTC.

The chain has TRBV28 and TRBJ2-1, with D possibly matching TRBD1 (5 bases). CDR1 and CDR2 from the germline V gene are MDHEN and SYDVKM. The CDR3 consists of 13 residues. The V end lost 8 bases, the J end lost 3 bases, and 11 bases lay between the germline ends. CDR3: CASRQGRYNEQFF. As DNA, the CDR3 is TGTGCCAGCCGGCAGGGTCGCTACAATGAGCAGTTCTTC.

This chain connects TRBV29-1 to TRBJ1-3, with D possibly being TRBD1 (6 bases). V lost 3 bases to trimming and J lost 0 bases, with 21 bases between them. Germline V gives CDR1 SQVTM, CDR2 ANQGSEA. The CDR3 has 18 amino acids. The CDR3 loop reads CSVDSPADRDISGNTIYF. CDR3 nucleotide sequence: TGCAGCGTTGATTCCCCTGCTGACCGGGACATCTCTGGAAACACCATATATTTT. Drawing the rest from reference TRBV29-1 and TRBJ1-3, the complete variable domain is SAVISQKPSRDICQRGTSLTIQCQVDSQVTMMFWYRQQPGQSLTLIATANQGSEATYESGFVIDKFPISRPNLTFSTLTVSNMSPEDSSIYLCSVDSPADRDISGNTIYFGEGSWLTVV.

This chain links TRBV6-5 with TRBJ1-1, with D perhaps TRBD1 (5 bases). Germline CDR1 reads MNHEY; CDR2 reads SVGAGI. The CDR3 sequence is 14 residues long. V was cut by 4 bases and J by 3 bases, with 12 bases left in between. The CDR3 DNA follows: TGTGCCAGCAGTTCAATGGGGGGGGACACTGAAGCTTTCTTT. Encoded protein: CASSSMGGDTEAFF.

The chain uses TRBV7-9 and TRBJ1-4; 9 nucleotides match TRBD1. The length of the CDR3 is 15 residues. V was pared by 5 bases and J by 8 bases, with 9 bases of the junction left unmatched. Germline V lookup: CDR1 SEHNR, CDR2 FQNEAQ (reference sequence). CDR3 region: CASSPPGTGREKLFF. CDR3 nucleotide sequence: TGTGCCAGCAGCCCCCCAGGGACAGGGAGAGAAAAACTGTTTTTT.

CDR3 in DNA: TGTGCCTGGAAGGCGGAGGGGGGACTCTACGAGCAGTACTTC. Translated, it gives CAWKAEGGLYEQYF. The chain carries TRBV30 and TRBJ2-7; D may correspond to TRBD1 or TRBD2 (6 bases each). V was cut by 4 bases and J by 3 bases, with 16 bases left in between. This CDR3 is built from 14 residues. CDR1 and CDR2 (germline): GTSNPN, SVGIG (reference sequence).

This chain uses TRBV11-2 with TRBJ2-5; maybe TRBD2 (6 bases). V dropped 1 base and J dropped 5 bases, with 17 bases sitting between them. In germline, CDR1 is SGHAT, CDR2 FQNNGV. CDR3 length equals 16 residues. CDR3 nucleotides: TGTGCCAGCAGCTTAGTCCCCGGTGGTGGAGGGGAGACCCAGTACTTC. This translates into CASSLVPGGGGETQYF. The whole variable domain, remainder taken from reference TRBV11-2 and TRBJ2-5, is EAGVAQSPRYKIIEKRQSVAFWCNPISGHATLYWYQQILGQGPKLLIQFQNNGVVDDSQLPKDRFSAERLKGVDSTLKIQPAKLEDSAVYLCASSLVPGGGGETQYFGPGTRLLVL.

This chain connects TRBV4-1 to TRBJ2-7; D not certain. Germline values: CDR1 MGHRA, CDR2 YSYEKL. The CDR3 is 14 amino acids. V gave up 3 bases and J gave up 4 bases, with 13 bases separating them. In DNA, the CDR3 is TGCGCCAGCAGCCAGGGCTTTGGGGAATACGAGCAGTACTTC. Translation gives CASSQGFGEYEQYF.

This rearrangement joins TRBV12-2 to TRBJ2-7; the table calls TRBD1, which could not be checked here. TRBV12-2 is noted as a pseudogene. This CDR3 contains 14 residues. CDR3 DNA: TGTGCAAGTCGGATACAGGGAGTGGTCTACGAGCAGTACTTC. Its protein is CASRIQGVVYEQYF.

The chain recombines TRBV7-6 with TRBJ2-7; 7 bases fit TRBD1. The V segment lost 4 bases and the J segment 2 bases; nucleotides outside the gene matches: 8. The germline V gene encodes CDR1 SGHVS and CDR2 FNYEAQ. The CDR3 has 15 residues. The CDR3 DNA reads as TGTGCCAGCAGCTACGCCACCGGGACAGCCTACGAGCAGTACTTC. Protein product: CASSYATGTAYEQYF.

The CDR3 here is CASSRDNGAAEAFF. In nucleotides, the CDR3 is TGTGCCAGCAGTAGGGACAACGGGGCGGCTGAAGCTTTCTTT. The V gene is TRBV2, the J gene TRBJ1-1; D perhaps matches TRBD1 (6 bases). CDR3 length: 14 amino acids. The germline V gene has CDR1 SNHLY and CDR2 FYNNEI. The ends were cut back, 5 bases at V and 6 bases at J, with 16 bases in the middle.